Listed below are T cell receptor beta chains from one sample, sequenced in a study of cytomegalovirus exposure and HLA in healthy donors. Measured with immunoSEQ multiplex PCR; TCRdb has only the in-frame clones, and not every one. The table has roughly 140,000 clones, more than 75% seen once. The sample taken for sequencing was PBMCs. The source is a woman aged 40 to 50 in good health and CMV-seropositive. Each CDR3 is given with its conserved first and last residue. Each record gives: J gene, D gene, clone size, V gene, CDR3 protein, CDR3 DNA. A D gene is named only where the DNA matches it firmly. The listing skips clone size in some rows; elsewhere it reads once, few, many or a size class.

j_call: TRBJ2-7
d_call: -
clone_size: few
v_call: TRBV5-1
cdr3_aa: CASSLDGTYEQYF
cdr3_nt: TGCGCCAGCAGCTTGGACGGTACCTACGAGCAGTACTTC

j_call: TRBJ1-5
d_call: -
clone_size: -
v_call: TRBV28
cdr3_aa: CASRDYRDNQPQHF
cdr3_nt: TGTGCCAGCAGGGACTACCGAGACAATCAGCCCCAGCATTTT

j_call: TRBJ1-4
d_call: -
clone_size: -
v_call: TRBV15
cdr3_aa: CATSGREGSVLFF
cdr3_nt: TGTGCCACCAGCGGAAGAGAGGGCAGTGTGCTGTTTTTT

j_call: TRBJ2-7
d_call: TRBD2
clone_size: few
v_call: TRBV11-3
cdr3_aa: CASSLSGALSYEQYF
cdr3_nt: TGTGCCAGCAGCTTAAGCGGGGCCCTCTCCTACGAGCAGTACTTC

j_call: TRBJ2-1
d_call: TRBD1
clone_size: few
v_call: TRBV6-5
cdr3_aa: CASSSGQGGEQFF
cdr3_nt: TGTGCCAGCAGTTCGGGACAGGGGGGTGAGCAGTTCTTC

j_call: TRBJ1-2
d_call: TRBD1
clone_size: -
v_call: TRBV12-5
cdr3_aa: CASGKWTGGRYGYTF
cdr3_nt: TGTGCTAGTGGTAAATGGACAGGGGGTCGCTATGGCTACACCTTC

j_call: TRBJ1-2
d_call: -
clone_size: -
v_call: TRBV28
cdr3_aa: CASREARGYTF
cdr3_nt: TGTGCCAGCAGGGAGGCTCGGGGCTACACCTTC

j_call: TRBJ2-5
d_call: -
clone_size: few
v_call: TRBV29-1
cdr3_aa: CSVEPPYQETQYF
cdr3_nt: TGCAGCGTTGAACCCCCGTACCAAGAGACCCAGTACTTC

j_call: TRBJ1-1
d_call: TRBD1
clone_size: -
v_call: TRBV18
cdr3_aa: CASSSGTGNTEAFF
cdr3_nt: TGTGCCAGCTCTTCGGGGACAGGGAACACTGAAGCTTTCTTT

j_call: TRBJ2-3
d_call: TRBD2
clone_size: -
v_call: TRBV7-8
cdr3_aa: CASSLGLAADTQYF
cdr3_nt: TGTGCCAGCAGCCTCGGACTAGCGGCAGATACGCAGTATTTT

j_call: TRBJ2-7
d_call: -
clone_size: -
v_call: TRBV19
cdr3_aa: CASSIGGSYEQYF
cdr3_nt: TGTGCCAGTAGTATCGGGGGTTCCTACGAGCAGTACTTC

j_call: TRBJ2-2
d_call: TRBD2
clone_size: few
v_call: TRBV27
cdr3_aa: CASRRTSALTGELFF
cdr3_nt: TGTGCCAGCAGGCGTACTAGCGCCCTCACCGGGGAGCTGTTTTTT

j_call: TRBJ1-3
d_call: -
clone_size: -
v_call: TRBV18
cdr3_aa: CASSPPGTRGAAGNTIYF
cdr3_nt: TGTGCCAGCTCACCACCAGGGACACGGGGGGCAGCAGGAAACACCATATATTTT

j_call: TRBJ1-2
d_call: TRBD1
clone_size: few
v_call: TRBV5-6
cdr3_aa: CASRETGTGNGYTF
cdr3_nt: TGTGCCAGCAGAGAGACCGGGACAGGGAATGGCTACACCTTC

j_call: TRBJ2-3
d_call: -
clone_size: -
v_call: TRBV5-5
cdr3_aa: CASSLASRFTTDTQYF
cdr3_nt: TGTGCCAGCAGCTTGGCCTCCAGGTTCACCACAGATACGCAGTATTTT

j_call: TRBJ2-7
d_call: -
clone_size: -
v_call: TRBV5-1
cdr3_aa: CASSLVGAGASYEQYF
cdr3_nt: TGCGCCAGCAGCTTGGTAGGGGCGGGGGCGAGCTACGAGCAGTACTTC

j_call: TRBJ1-2
d_call: -
clone_size: -
v_call: TRBV5-6
cdr3_aa: CASSSDTYGYTF
cdr3_nt: TGTGCCAGCAGCTCCGACACCTATGGCTACACCTTC

j_call: TRBJ2-1
d_call: -
clone_size: few
v_call: TRBV27
cdr3_aa: CASSLTSWPYNEQFF
cdr3_nt: TGTGCCAGCAGTCTGACTAGTTGGCCCTACAATGAGCAGTTCTTC

j_call: TRBJ2-3
d_call: -
clone_size: -
v_call: TRBV10-3
cdr3_aa: CATYDTATSSTDTQYF
cdr3_nt: TGTGCCACCTACGACACGGCCACTTCTAGCACAGATACGCAGTATTTT

j_call: TRBJ2-1
d_call: -
clone_size: -
v_call: TRBV7-3
cdr3_aa: CASSLDGYEQFF
cdr3_nt: TGTGCCAGCAGCCTAGATGGCTATGAGCAGTTCTTC

j_call: TRBJ2-1
d_call: TRBD1
clone_size: -
v_call: TRBV5-1
cdr3_aa: CASRDGTGAYNEQFF
cdr3_nt: TGCGCCAGCAGGGACGGGACAGGGGCCTACAATGAGCAGTTCTTC

j_call: TRBJ2-1
d_call: TRBD2
clone_size: -
v_call: TRBV13
cdr3_aa: CASSPREGNNEQFF
cdr3_nt: TGTGCCAGCAGCCCCCGGGAGGGCAACAATGAGCAGTTCTTC

j_call: TRBJ2-7
d_call: -
clone_size: few
v_call: TRBV5-6
cdr3_aa: CASSLGVSYEQYF
cdr3_nt: TGTGCCAGCAGCCTAGGAGTCTCCTACGAGCAGTACTTC

j_call: TRBJ2-1
d_call: -
clone_size: -
v_call: TRBV5-1
cdr3_aa: CASSFDFEQYNEQFF
cdr3_nt: TGCGCCAGCAGCTTTGATTTCGAACAGTACAATGAGCAGTTCTTC

j_call: TRBJ2-6
d_call: TRBD1
clone_size: -
v_call: TRBV11-3
cdr3_aa: CAGRTGGIYSGANVLTF
cdr3_nt: TGTGCGGGGCGGACAGGGGGTATTTACTCTGGGGCCAACGTCCTGACTTTC

j_call: TRBJ2-1
d_call: -
clone_size: -
v_call: TRBV19
cdr3_aa: CASSIRALRGTYNEQFF
cdr3_nt: TGTGCCAGTAGTATTAGGGCCCTCCGGGGGACCTACAATGAGCAGTTCTTC

j_call: TRBJ1-4
d_call: -
clone_size: -
v_call: TRBV15
cdr3_aa: CATSPAFLRNEKLFF
cdr3_nt: TGTGCCACCAGCCCCGCTTTTCTAAGAAATGAAAAACTGTTTTTT

j_call: TRBJ1-2
d_call: TRBD1
clone_size: few
v_call: TRBV7-2
cdr3_aa: CASSDRGGYTF
cdr3_nt: TGTGCCAGCAGCGACAGGGGAGGCTACACCTTC